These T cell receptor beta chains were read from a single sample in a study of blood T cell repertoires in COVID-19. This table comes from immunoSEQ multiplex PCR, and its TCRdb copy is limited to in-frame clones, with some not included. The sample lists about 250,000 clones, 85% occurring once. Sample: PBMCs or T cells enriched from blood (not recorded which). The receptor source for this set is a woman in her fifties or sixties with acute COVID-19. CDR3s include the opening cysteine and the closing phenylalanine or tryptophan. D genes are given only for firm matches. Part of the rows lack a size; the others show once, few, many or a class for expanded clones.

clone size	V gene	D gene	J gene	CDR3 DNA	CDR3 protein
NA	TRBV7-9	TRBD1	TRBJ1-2	TGTGCCAGCAGCACCCCGACAGGGTCGAACTATGGCTACACCTTC	CASSTPTGSNYGYTF
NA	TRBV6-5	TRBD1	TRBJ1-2	TGTGCCAGCAGCTCTACAGGGGGCGGCTATGGCTACACCTTC	CASSSTGGGYGYTF
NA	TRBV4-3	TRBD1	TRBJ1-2	TGCGCCAGCAGCCAAACTCAGGGGGGCGGCTACACCTTC	CASSQTQGGGYTF
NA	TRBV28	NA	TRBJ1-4	TGTGCCAGCAGCCCCGGGGTCGAACTGTTTTTT	CASSPGVELFF
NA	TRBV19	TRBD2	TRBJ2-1	TGTGCCAGTAGTATGACTAGCGGGGACTACAATGAGCAGTTCTTC	CASSMTSGDYNEQFF
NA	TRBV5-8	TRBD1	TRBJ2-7	TGTGCCAGCAGCCGCCGGACAGGGAACATCTACGAGCAGTACTTC	CASSRRTGNIYEQYF
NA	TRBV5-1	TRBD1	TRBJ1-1	TGCGCCAGCAGCTTCACCGGGACAGGGGCGATGGGCACTGAAGCTTTCTTT	CASSFTGTGAMGTEAFF
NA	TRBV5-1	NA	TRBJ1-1	TGCGCCAGCAGCTTGGGGGCGGGGGAACGAGCTTTCTTT	CASSLGAGERAFF
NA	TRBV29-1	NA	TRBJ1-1	TGCAGCGTTTCCCCTAACCCAGGAGGTGAAGCTTTCTTT	CSVSPNPGGEAFF
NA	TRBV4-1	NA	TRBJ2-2	TGCGCCAGCAGCCAACAGGGTTTACTCACCGGGGAGCTGTTTTTT	CASSQQGLLTGELFF
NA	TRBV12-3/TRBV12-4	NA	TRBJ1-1	TGTGCCAGCAGTTCGCTGACAGAGGCGGCTTTCTTT	CASSSLTEAAFF
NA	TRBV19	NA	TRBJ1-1	TGTGCCAGTAGTATAGGGGGACATCCTGAAGCTTTCTTT	CASSIGGHPEAFF
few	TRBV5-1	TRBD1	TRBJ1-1	TGCGCCAGCAGCCCGCGCTCGTCCCGGGGGACAGGGAACACTGAAGCTTTCTTT	CASSPRSSRGTGNTEAFF
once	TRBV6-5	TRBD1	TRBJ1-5	TGTGCCATTCAGTCGGACAGGAATCAGCCCCAGCATTTT	CAIQSDRNQPQHF
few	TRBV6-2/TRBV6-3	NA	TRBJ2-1	TGTGCCAGCAGTTACTCACCCCGGGACAAAAACAATGAGCAGTTCTTC	CASSYSPRDKNNEQFF
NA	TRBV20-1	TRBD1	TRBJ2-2	TGCAGTGCTAGTGGGGCTAGGGGGCAAACCGGGGAGCTGTTTTTT	CSASGARGQTGELFF
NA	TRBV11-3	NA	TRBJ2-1	TGTGCCAGCAGCTTAAACAGGGACTACAATGAGCAGTTCTTC	CASSLNRDYNEQFF
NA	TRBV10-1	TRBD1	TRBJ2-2	TGCGCCAGCAGTCCCCCCTCGGGACAGGGATACGGAGGCACCGGGGAGCTGTTTTTT	CASSPPSGQGYGGTGELFF
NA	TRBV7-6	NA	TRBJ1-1	TGTGCCAGCAGCCAAACCCCGCGGGGCGGTCCCACTGAAGCTTTCTTT	CASSQTPRGGPTEAFF
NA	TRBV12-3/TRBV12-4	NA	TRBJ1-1	TGTGCCAGCAGCCCTCAGGCGAACACTGAAGCTTTCTTT	CASSPQANTEAFF
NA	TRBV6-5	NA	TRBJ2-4	TGTGCCAGCAGTTACTCAGGGGATCAAAACATTCAGTACTTC	CASSYSGDQNIQYF
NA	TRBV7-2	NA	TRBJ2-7	TGTGCCAGCAGCCCACCAACGGCCGCGGAAAACGAGCAGTACTTC	CASSPPTAAENEQYF
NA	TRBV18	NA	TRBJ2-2	TGTGCCAGCTCACCTCCTATGAACACCGGGGAGCTGTTTTTT	CASSPPMNTGELFF
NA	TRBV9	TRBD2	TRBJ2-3	TGTGCCAGCAGCTTTAGCGGGGGGGCCACAGATACGCAGTATTTT	CASSFSGGATDTQYF
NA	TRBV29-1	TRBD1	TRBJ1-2	TGCAGCGTTAGACAGGGGGCCCTTAACTATGGCTACACCTTC	CSVRQGALNYGYTF
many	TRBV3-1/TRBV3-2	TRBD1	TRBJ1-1	TGTGCCAGCAGCCGGACAGGGGGGAACACTGAAGCTTTCTTT	CASSRTGGNTEAFF
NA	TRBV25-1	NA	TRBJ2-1	TGTGCCAGCAGTGAAGCCGGGTACAATGAGCAGTTCTTC	CASSEAGYNEQFF
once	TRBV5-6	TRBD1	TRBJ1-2	TGTGCCAGCAGCCCGACAGGGCCCTATGGCTACACCTTC	CASSPTGPYGYTF
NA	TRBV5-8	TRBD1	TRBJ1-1	TGTGCCAGCAGCCGGGACAGGGCGAACACTGAAGCTTTCTTT	CASSRDRANTEAFF
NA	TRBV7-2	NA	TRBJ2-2	TGTGCCAGCAGCCCAGGGCTGGGCGGGGAGCTGTTTTTT	CASSPGLGGELFF
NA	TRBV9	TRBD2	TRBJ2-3	TGTGCCAGCAGTCCTGGGGTAGCGGGGTCCACAGATACGCAGTATTTT	CASSPGVAGSTDTQYF
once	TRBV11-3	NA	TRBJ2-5	TGTGCCAGCAGCTTAGGGGACACGTTCCGGGAGACCCAGTACTTC	CASSLGDTFRETQYF
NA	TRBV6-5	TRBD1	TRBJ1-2	TGTGCCAGCCACCGAGGACAGGGTATCTATGGCTACACCTTC	CASHRGQGIYGYTF
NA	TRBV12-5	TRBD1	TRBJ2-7	TGTGCTAGTGGTTTGCCGAAGATCGAGACAGGGAGTGGCAAGATTAGTCCTGGGGACTACGAGCAGTACTTC	CASGLPKIETGSGKISPGDYEQYF
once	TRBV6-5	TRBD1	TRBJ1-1	TGTGCCAGCAGTTACCGGACAGGGGACACTGAAGCTTTCTTT	CASSYRTGDTEAFF